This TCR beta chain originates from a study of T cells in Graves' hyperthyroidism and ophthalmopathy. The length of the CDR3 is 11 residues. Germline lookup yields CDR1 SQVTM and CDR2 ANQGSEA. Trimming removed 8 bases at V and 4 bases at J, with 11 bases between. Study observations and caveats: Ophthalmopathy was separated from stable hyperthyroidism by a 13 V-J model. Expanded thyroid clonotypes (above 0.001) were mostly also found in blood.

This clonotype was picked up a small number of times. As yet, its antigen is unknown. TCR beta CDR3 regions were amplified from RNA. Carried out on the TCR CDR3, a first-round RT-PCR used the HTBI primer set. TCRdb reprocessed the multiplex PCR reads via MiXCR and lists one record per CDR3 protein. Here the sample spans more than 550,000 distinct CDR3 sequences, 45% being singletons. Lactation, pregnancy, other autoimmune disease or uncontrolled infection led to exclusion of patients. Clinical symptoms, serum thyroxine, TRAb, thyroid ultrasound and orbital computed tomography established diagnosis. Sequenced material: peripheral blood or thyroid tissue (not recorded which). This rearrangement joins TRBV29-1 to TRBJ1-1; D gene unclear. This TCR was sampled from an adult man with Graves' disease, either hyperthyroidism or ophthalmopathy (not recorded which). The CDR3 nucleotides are TGCAGCTTTGGACGGGGCACTGAAGCTTTCTTT. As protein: CSFGRGTEAFF.